The rows below give T cell receptor beta chains drawn from one sample of a study of cytomegalovirus exposure and HLA in healthy donors. Clones were read by immunoSEQ multiplex PCR, and TCRdb kept only the in-frame ones, dropping some. With around 70,000 clones in the sample, the ten largest clones hold under 6.5%. The material sequenced was PBMCs. These receptors were obtained from a man aged 35-49 years in good health and CMV-seronegative. Each CDR3 is given without its conserved first and last residue.

CDR3: ASSQQGNTEAF
V: TRBV27
J: TRBJ1-1

CDR3: AWAQDSNTEAF
V: TRBV30
J: TRBJ1-1

CDR3: ARQGTGGYT
V: TRBV2
J: TRBJ1-2

CDR3: ASSPRLAGFNEQF
V: TRBV7-9
J: TRBJ2-1

CDR3: ASSLDSRVGSGYT
V: TRBV7-9
J: TRBJ1-2

CDR3: ASSFTVGGVMAH
V: TRBV28
J: TRBJ1-5

CDR3: ARRGRRTEAF
V: TRBV10-1
J: TRBJ1-1

CDR3: AIGGYNEQF
V: TRBV10-3
J: TRBJ2-1

CDR3: ASSLGPTGGSEKLF
V: TRBV5-4
J: TRBJ1-4

CDR3: ASSIEARGSDTQY
V: TRBV19
J: TRBJ2-3

CDR3: ASSLTPGQGAPGEQF
V: TRBV11-2
J: TRBJ2-1

CDR3: ASSFSSTGRDEQY
V: TRBV7-2
J: TRBJ2-7

CDR3: ASSGQGYGQY
V: TRBV7-2
J: TRBJ2-7

CDR3: AWSVQSNEKLF
V: TRBV30
J: TRBJ1-4

CDR3: ASSLAFSAGGLDEQF
V: TRBV5-4
J: TRBJ2-1

CDR3: AWSVNSYEQY
V: TRBV30
J: TRBJ2-7

CDR3: ASSQGRTGGRGELF
V: TRBV4-3
J: TRBJ2-2

CDR3: ASSQDRRNYGYT
V: TRBV4-3
J: TRBJ1-2

CDR3: ASSALGGGRDSPLH
V: TRBV7-6
J: TRBJ1-6

CDR3: SVWGGSVYEQY
V: TRBV29-1
J: NA

CDR3: SVGLFTGYEQY
V: TRBV29-1
J: TRBJ2-7

CDR3: ASSQDFGLAGVTEQF
V: TRBV4-3
J: TRBJ2-1

CDR3: STRDSRRTDTQY
V: TRBV29-1
J: TRBJ2-3

CDR3: ASSPPGRGYT
V: TRBV5-8
J: TRBJ1-2

CDR3: ASSFVRSTDTQY
V: TRBV5-4
J: TRBJ2-3

CDR3: ATLRTMGSYEQY
V: TRBV10-2
J: TRBJ2-7

CDR3: ASNKGGWESSYEQY
V: TRBV19
J: TRBJ2-7

CDR3: ASSLKGLAGAYNEQF
V: TRBV11-2
J: TRBJ2-1

CDR3: ASLGSQTGTGELF
V: TRBV5-1
J: TRBJ2-2

CDR3: ASSLDSPGVNSPLH
V: TRBV11-2
J: TRBJ1-6

CDR3: ASSLAPGFTGELF
V: TRBV7-9
J: TRBJ2-2

CDR3: ASREAGGLGEQF
V: TRBV5-1
J: TRBJ2-1